This TCR beta chain stems from a study of lymphopenia after photon versus proton radiotherapy (dated by TCRdb to the late 2010s). About the investigation overall: The study compared the immunological effects of photon versus proton radiation therapy in patients with gastrointestinal tumors who developed high-grade lymphopenia. The study aimed to characterize how the two radiation modalities differ in their impact on the immune system. The cohort included approximately 22 patients with gastrointestinal tumors who developed lymphopenia after receiving either photon or proton therapy. The investigation overall reported the following: Relative stability during treatment was observed in proton-treated patients, whereas loss of naive T cells and TCR diversity and gain of effector/memory populations were observed in photon-treated patients. The survival association was assessed only in patients who died, and better survival with proton therapy was presented by the authors as a possibility rather than a demonstrated result. Across the cohort, among patients who died, a greater drop in TCR diversity after the nadir was inversely correlated with overall survival time. Once the lymphocyte count had reached its nadir, the repertoires of photon-treated patients showed oligoclonal expansion, particularly of CD8+ Temra cells, and this expansion drove the decline in diversity.

With respect to this clone: Its antigen is still unknown. No much larger clone is present one base from it, and per-base qualities are unavailable.

Libraries came from the immunoSEQ multiplex PCR assay. Alongside multiparametric flow cytometry, deep sequencing of rearranged TCR beta loci was used to profile the T cell repertoires. TCRdb provides this immuneACCESS table in a form limited to in-frame rearrangements. Some clones are lacking; in checked studies, under half of them reflect an unresolved V gene, and why the rest are absent is not known. The sample table contains about 7,300 clones; only one count was recorded for 90% to 95% of them. The ten largest clones capture 1.5% to 2% of the sample. Specimen: peripheral blood, collected from a patient treated with photon-based radiotherapy. This TCR was recovered from a woman between 50 and 59 years old with cholangiocarcinoma.

In nucleotide form, the sequence is TGTGCCAGCAGCCTCCAGCGGGGGGGCATAGGACGTGAACAGTTCTTC. This codes for CASSLQRGGIGREQFF. Rearrangement joined TRBV7-8 to TRBJ2-1, with 10 junctional bases fitting TRBD2. CDR1 and CDR2 are read off the germline V gene as SGHVS and FQNEAQ. The CDR3 measures 16 amino acids from cysteine to phenylalanine. The read is trimmed to its CDR3 DNA, 48 bases read in frame from base 1. V lost 5 bases and J lost 13 bases, and the count of bases not matched to a germline gene is 17.